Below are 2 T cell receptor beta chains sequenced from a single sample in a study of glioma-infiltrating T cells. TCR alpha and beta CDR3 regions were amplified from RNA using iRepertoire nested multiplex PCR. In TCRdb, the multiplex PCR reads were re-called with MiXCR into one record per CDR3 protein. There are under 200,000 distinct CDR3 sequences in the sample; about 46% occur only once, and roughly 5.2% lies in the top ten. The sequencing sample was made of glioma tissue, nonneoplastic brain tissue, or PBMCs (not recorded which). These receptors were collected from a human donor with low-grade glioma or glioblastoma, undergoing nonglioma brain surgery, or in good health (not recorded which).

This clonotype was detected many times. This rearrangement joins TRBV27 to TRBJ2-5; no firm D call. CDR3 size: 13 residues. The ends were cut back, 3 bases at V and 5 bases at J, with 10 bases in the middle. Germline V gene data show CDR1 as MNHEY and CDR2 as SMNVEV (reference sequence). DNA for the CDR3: TGTGCCAGCAGTTTTGGAACTACTGAGACCCAGTACTTC. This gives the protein CASSFGTTETQYF.

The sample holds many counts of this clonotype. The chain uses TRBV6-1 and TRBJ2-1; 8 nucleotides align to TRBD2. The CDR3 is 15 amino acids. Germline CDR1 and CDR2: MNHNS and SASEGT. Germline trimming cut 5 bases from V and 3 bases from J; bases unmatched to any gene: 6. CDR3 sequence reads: CASSQPGLVYNEQFF. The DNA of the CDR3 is TGTGCCAGCAGTCAACCGGGACTAGTCTACAATGAGCAGTTCTTC.